These T cell receptor beta chains were read from a single sample in a study of shared T cell receptors in the human thymus. The table came from immunoSEQ multiplex PCR; TCRdb's copy has only in-frame clones and leaves some out. The top ten clones hold about 0.014% of a sample with 450,000 to 650,000 clones, roughly 74% of them seen once. The same specimen was also included in a second study, on human thymus T cells.

The sample comprised thymocytes. These receptors all come from a boy younger than two with a congenital heart defect. Each CDR3 is given with its conserved first and last residue. D genes are given only for firm matches. Clone size appears in some rows only: once, few, many, or a class for an expanded clone.

>TRBD1|NA|TRBJ1-3|TRBV7-9
CASSPSPGQHTGNTIYF
TGTGCCAGCAGCCCATCTCCGGGACAGCATACTGGAAACACCATATATTTT
>NA|NA|TRBJ1-1|TRBV13
CASSLGTGRLNTEAFF
TGTGCCAGCAGCTTAGGGACAGGACGTCTGAACACTGAAGCTTTCTTT
>NA|once|TRBJ2-3|TRBV4-3
CASSQDERGRTDTQYF
TGCGCCAGCAGCCAAGATGAGAGGGGGAGAACAGATACGCAGTATTTT
>TRBD1|NA|TRBJ2-1|TRBV29-1
CSVSPQGRSYNEQFF
TGCAGCGTGAGCCCACAGGGGCGGTCCTACAATGAGCAGTTCTTC
>NA|NA|TRBJ2-1|TRBV5-6
CASSPVAGASRLRQFF
TGTGCCAGCAGCCCGGTTGCGGGGGCTTCCAGGTTGCGACAGTTCTTC
>TRBD2|once|TRBJ2-1|TRBV7-3
CASSLNEREGRNEQFF
TGTGCCAGCAGCTTAAATGAGCGGGAGGGCCGGAATGAGCAGTTCTTC
>NA|NA|TRBJ2-7|TRBV7-8
CASSSGGTLSYEQYF
TGTGCCAGCAGCTCAGGGGGGACCCTCTCCTACGAGCAGTACTTC
>TRBD1|NA|TRBJ2-6|TRBV10-3
CAISGAGGSSGANVLTF
TGTGCCATCAGTGGGGCAGGGGGTTCCTCTGGGGCCAACGTCCTGACTTTC
>NA|NA|TRBJ2-5|TRBV13
CASSLISGTHQETQYF
TGTGCCAGCAGCTTAATTAGCGGCACTCATCAAGAGACCCAGTACTTC
>TRBD2|NA|TRBJ2-7|TRBV5-1
CASSLEDSGRGPYEQYF
TGCGCCAGCAGCTTGGAAGATAGCGGGAGGGGCCCCTACGAGCAGTACTTC
>TRBD2|once|TRBJ2-5|TRBV7-2
CASRYLAGNKETQYF
TGTGCCAGCAGGTATCTAGCGGGGAATAAAGAGACCCAGTACTTC
>TRBD2|once|TRBJ2-3|TRBV23-1
CASRRDKREISTDTQYF
TGCGCCAGCAGGCGTGACAAGCGGGAGATAAGCACAGATACGCAGTATTTT
>TRBD1|NA|TRBJ2-7|TRBV7-9
CASSLVVGGQSGTYEQYF
TGTGCCAGCAGCTTAGTGGTTGGGGGACAGTCCGGAACCTACGAGCAGTACTTC
>TRBD1|NA|TRBJ2-1|TRBV27
CASRGQGASYNEQFF
TGTGCCAGCAGGGGACAGGGAGCTTCTTACAATGAGCAGTTCTTC
>TRBD2|NA|TRBJ2-7|TRBV28
CASSFHSGRTVYEQYF
TGTGCCAGCAGTTTCCATAGCGGGAGAACTGTCTACGAGCAGTACTTC
>TRBD1|NA|TRBJ2-7|TRBV27
CASSLDRDRPYEQYF
TGTGCCAGCAGCTTGGACCGGGACAGACCCTACGAGCAGTACTTC
>TRBD1|few|TRBJ1-5|TRBV27
CASRYRGRGNQPQHF
TGTGCCAGCAGATACAGGGGTCGGGGCAATCAGCCCCAGCATTTT
>TRBD2|NA|TRBJ2-3|TRBV30
CARAGVYTDTQYF
TGTGCCAGAGCGGGAGTTTACACAGATACGCAGTATTTT
>TRBD1|NA|TRBJ2-5|TRBV6-5
CASSYTSRDREETQYF
TGTGCCAGCAGTTACACCTCCCGGGACAGGGAAGAGACCCAGTACTTC
>TRBD1|few|TRBJ1-4|TRBV5-1
CASSPDRDANEKLFF
TGCGCCAGCAGTCCCGACAGGGATGCTAATGAAAAACTGTTTTTT
>TRBD2|NA|TRBJ2-1|TRBV6-4
CASSDLGGSGSNEQFF
TGTGCCAGCAGTGACCTCGGAGGTAGCGGGAGTAATGAGCAGTTCTTC
>NA|NA|TRBJ2-7|TRBV7-9
CASSKTQGTYEQYF
TGTGCCAGCAGCAAGACACAGGGTACCTACGAGCAGTACTTC
>TRBD1|NA|TRBJ2-7|TRBV4-2
CASSLPGQAHYEQYF
TGTGCCAGCAGCCTACCGGGACAGGCCCACTACGAGCAGTACTTC
>NA|NA|TRBJ1-2|TRBV6-4
CASSERGHYGYTF
TGTGCCAGCAGTGAGCGGGGCCACTATGGCTACACCTTC
>TRBD1|NA|TRBJ1-1|TRBV28
CASSGGQGNTEAFF
TGTGCCAGCAGTGGAGGACAGGGGAACACTGAAGCTTTCTTT
>NA|NA|TRBJ2-1|TRBV15
CATRTGGRQSYNEQFF
TGTGCCACCAGAACCGGTGGGCGACAGTCCTACAATGAGCAGTTCTTC
>TRBD1|NA|TRBJ2-7|TRBV23-1
CASGLPGQGYEQYF
TGCGCCAGCGGATTGCCGGGACAGGGATACGAGCAGTACTTC
>TRBD1|NA|TRBJ1-3|TRBV7-9
CASSPGGRASGNTIYF
TGTGCCAGCAGCCCAGGGGGCAGGGCGTCGGGAAACACCATATATTTT
>NA|NA|TRBJ2-5|TRBV6-1
CASSQKETQYF
TGTGCCAGCAGTCAAAAAGAGACCCAGTACTTC
>NA|NA|TRBJ1-2|TRBV28
CASIKETGFNYGYTF
TGTGCCAGCATCAAGGAGACGGGGTTTAACTATGGCTACACCTTC
>TRBD1|NA|TRBJ1-2|TRBV2
CASRAYRDSYGYTF
TGTGCCAGCAGGGCGTACCGGGACAGTTATGGCTACACCTTC
>TRBD2|NA|TRBJ2-5|TRBV6-1
CASTSSGGETQYF
TGTGCCAGCACCTCCTCGGGGGGGGAGACCCAGTACTTC
>NA|few|TRBJ1-1|TRBV4-1
CASSPGRGDTEAFF
TGCGCCAGCAGCCCCGGCCGGGGGGACACTGAAGCTTTCTTT
>NA|NA|TRBJ2-1|TRBV5-1
CASSLDRDNYNEQFF
TGCGCCAGCAGCTTGGATCGGGACAATTACAATGAGCAGTTCTTC
>TRBD1|NA|TRBJ2-1|TRBV27
CASSLRGQQRTPNEQFF
TGTGCCAGCAGTTTAAGGGGACAGCAAAGGACCCCCAATGAGCAGTTCTTC
>TRBD1|few|TRBJ2-2|TRBV30
CAWSVLGTAPGGELFF
TGTGCCTGGAGTGTACTTGGGACAGCCCCCGGCGGGGAGCTGTTTTTT
>NA|once|TRBJ2-1|TRBV2
CASSEYLLSSYNEQFF
TGTGCCAGCAGTGAATACCTACTTAGCTCCTACAATGAGCAGTTCTTC
>NA|once|TRBJ2-1|TRBV28
CASSYAGQTLNEQFF
TGTGCCAGCAGTTACGCGGGACAGACCCTCAATGAGCAGTTCTTC
>TRBD1|once|TRBJ2-7|TRBV30
CAWIQGTASYEQYF
TGTGCCTGGATCCAAGGGACAGCCTCCTACGAGCAGTACTTC
>TRBD1|NA|TRBJ1-1|TRBV2
CASSPGQKNTEAFF
TGTGCCAGCAGCCCGGGACAGAAGAACACTGAAGCTTTCTTT
>NA|NA|TRBJ1-4|TRBV4-3
CASSQDAENEKLFF
TGCGCCAGCAGCCAAGACGCGGAAAATGAAAAACTGTTTTTT
>NA|NA|TRBJ1-2|TRBV4-1
CASSQDGGQHFNYGYTF
TGCGCCAGCAGCCAAGATGGAGGACAGCATTTTAACTATGGCTACACCTTC